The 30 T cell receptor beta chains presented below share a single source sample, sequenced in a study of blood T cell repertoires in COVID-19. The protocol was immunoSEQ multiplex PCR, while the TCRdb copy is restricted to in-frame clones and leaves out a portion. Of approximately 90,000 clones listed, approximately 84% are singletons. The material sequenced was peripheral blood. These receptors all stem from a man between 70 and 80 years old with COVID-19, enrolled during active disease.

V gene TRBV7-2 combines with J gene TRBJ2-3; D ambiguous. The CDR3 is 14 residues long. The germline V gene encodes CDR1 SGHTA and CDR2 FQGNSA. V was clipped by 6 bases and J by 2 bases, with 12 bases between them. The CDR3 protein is CASRFRRSTDTQYF. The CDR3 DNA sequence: TGTGCCAGCAGGTTTCGGCGGTCCACAGATACGCAGTATTTT.

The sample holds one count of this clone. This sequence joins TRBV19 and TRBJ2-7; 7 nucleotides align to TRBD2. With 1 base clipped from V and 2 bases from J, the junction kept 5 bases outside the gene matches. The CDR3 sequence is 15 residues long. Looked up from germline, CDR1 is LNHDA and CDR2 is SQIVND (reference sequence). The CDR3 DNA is TGTGCCAGTAGTATAGGTAGCGGGCCAGCCTACGAGCAGTACTTC. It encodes CASSIGSGPAYEQYF. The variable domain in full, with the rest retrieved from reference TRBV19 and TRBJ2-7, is DGGITQSPKYLFRKEGQNVTLSCEQNLNHDAMYWYRQDPGQGLRLIYYSQIVNDFQKGDIAEGYSVSREKKESFPLTVTSAQKNPTAFYLCASSIGSGPAYEQYFGPGTRLTVT.

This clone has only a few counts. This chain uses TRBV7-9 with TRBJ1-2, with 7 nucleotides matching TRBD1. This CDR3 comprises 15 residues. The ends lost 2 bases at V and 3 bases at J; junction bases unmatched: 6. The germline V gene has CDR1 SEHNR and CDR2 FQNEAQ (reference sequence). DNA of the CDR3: TGTGCCAGCAGCTTAATAGGGGGCGCTTACTATGGCTACACCTTC. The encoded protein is CASSLIGGAYYGYTF.

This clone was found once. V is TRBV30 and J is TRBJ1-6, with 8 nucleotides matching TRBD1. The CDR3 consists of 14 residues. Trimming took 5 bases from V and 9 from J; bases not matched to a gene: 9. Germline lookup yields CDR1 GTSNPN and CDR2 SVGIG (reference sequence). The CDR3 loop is CAWATGTGVSPLHF. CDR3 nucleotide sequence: TGTGCCTGGGCCACCGGGACAGGTGTTTCACCCCTCCACTTT.

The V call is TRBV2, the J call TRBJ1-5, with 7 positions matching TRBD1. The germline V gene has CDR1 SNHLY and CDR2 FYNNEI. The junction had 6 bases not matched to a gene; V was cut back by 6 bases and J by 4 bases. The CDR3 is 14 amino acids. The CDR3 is CASRGTALNQPQHF. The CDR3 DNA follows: TGTGCCAGCAGGGGGACAGCTTTAAATCAGCCCCAGCATTTT.

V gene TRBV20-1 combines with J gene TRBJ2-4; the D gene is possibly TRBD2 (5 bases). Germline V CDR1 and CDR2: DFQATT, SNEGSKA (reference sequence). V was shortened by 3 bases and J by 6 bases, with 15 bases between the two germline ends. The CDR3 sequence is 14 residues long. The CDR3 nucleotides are TGCAGTGCTAGTGTACCTCACCGGGGAAACATTCAGTACTTC. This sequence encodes CSASVPHRGNIQYF.

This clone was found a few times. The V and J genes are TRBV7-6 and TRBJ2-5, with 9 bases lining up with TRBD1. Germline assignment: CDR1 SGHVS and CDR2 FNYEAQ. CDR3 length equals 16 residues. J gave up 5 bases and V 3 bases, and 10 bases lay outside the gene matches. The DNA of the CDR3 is TGTGCCAGCAGCTTGGGACAGGGTGGTATCTTCGAGACCCAGTACTTC. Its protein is CASSLGQGGIFETQYF.

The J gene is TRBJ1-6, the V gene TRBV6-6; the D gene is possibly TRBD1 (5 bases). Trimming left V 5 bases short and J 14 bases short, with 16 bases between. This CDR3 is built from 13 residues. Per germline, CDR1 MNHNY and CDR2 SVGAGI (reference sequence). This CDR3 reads CASSDFPGWTLHF. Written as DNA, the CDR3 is TGTGCCAGCAGTGACTTTCCAGGGTGGACCCTCCACTTT.

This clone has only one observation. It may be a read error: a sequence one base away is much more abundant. This CDR3 is CASSPGGEAFF. As DNA, the CDR3 is TGTGCCAGCAGCCCCGGGGGTGAAGCTTTCTTT. The rearrangement joins TRBV7-9 to TRBJ1-1; a weak D match, TRBD1 (5 bases). Germline V CDR1 and CDR2: SEHNR, FQNEAQ (reference sequence). Trimming removed 5 bases at V and 7 bases at J, with 8 bases between. CDR3 length: 11 residues.

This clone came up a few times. The CDR3 region is CASHRGNQPQHF. The CDR3 DNA is TGTGCCAGCCACAGGGGCAATCAGCCCCAGCATTTT. J is TRBJ1-5 and V is TRBV5-8, with a possible D match to TRBD1 (6 bases). V was shortened by 7 bases and J by 2 bases, with 7 bases between the two germline ends. The CDR3 is 12 residues long. The germline V gene encodes CDR1 SGHTS and CDR2 YDEGEE.

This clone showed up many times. CDR3 protein: CASSSGQGTETQYF. The CDR3 DNA reads TGTGCCAGCAGCTCGGGACAGGGGACAGAGACCCAGTACTTC. The genes are TRBV5-5 and TRBJ2-5, with 10 positions matching TRBD1. J was trimmed by 4 bases and V by 3 bases; bases with no gene match: 3. The CDR3 sequence is 14 residues long. From germline, CDR1 is SGHKS and CDR2 YYEKEE (reference sequence). Full variable domain (remainder filled in from reference TRBV5-5 and TRBJ2-5): DAGVTQSPTHLIKTRGQQVTLRCSPISGHKSVSWYQQVLGQGPQFIFQYYEKEERGRGNFPDRFSARQFPNYSSELNVNALLLGDSALYLCASSSGQGTETQYFGPGTRLLVL.

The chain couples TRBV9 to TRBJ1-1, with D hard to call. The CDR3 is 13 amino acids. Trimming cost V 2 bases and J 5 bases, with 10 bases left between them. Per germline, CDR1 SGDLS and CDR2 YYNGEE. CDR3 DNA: TGTGCCAGCAGCGTTGGGCCTGGGACTGAAGCTTTCTTT. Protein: CASSVGPGTEAFF. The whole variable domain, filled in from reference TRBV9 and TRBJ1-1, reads DSGVTQTPKHLITATGQRVTLRCSPRSGDLSVYWYQQSLDQGLQFLIQYYNGEERAKGNILERFSAQQFPDLHSELNLSSLELGDSALYFCASSVGPGTEAFFGQGTRLTVV.

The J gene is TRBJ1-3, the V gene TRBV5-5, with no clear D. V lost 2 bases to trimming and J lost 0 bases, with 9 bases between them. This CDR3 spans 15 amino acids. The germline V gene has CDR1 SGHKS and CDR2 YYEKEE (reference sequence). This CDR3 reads CASSLIGSSGNTIYF. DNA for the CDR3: TGTGCCAGCAGCTTAATTGGTAGCTCTGGAAACACCATATATTTT.

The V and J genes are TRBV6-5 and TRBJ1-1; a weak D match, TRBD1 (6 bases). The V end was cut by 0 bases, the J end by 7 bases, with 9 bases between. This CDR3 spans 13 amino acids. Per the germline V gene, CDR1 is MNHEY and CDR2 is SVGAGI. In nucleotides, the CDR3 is TGTGCCAGCAGTTACTCGAAAGGGGGTGAAGCTTTCTTT. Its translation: CASSYSKGGEAFF.

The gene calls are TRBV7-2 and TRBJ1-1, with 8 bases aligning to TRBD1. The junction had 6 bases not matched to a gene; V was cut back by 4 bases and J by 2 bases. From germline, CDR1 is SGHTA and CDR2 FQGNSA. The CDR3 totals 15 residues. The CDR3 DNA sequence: TGTGCCAGCAGCTCGGGACAGGCCTATAACACTGAAGCTTTCTTT. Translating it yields CASSSGQAYNTEAFF.

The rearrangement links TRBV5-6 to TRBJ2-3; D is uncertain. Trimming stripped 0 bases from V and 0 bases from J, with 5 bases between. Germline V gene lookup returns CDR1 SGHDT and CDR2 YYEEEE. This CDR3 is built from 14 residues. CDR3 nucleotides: TGTGCCAGCAGCTTGGGGCAGAGCACAGATACGCAGTATTTT. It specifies CASSLGQSTDTQYF.

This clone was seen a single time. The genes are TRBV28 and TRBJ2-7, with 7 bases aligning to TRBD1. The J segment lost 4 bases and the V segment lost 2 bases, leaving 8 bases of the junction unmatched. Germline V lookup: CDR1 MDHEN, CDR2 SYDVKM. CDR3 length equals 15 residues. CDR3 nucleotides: TGTGCCAGCAGTTTAGACAGGGCCCCTCCTTACGAGCAGTACTTC. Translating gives CASSLDRAPPYEQYF.

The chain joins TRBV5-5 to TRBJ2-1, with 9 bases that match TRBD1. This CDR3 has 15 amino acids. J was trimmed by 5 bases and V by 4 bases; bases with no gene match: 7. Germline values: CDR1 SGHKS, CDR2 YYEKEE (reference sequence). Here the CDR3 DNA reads TGTGCCAGCAGCCGATGGGACAGGGAGAACAATGAGCAGTTCTTC. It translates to CASSRWDRENNEQFF. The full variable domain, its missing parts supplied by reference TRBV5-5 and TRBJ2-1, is DAGVTQSPTHLIKTRGQQVTLRCSPISGHKSVSWYQQVLGQGPQFIFQYYEKEERGRGNFPDRFSARQFPNYSSELNVNALLLGDSALYLCASSRWDRENNEQFFGPGTRLTVL.

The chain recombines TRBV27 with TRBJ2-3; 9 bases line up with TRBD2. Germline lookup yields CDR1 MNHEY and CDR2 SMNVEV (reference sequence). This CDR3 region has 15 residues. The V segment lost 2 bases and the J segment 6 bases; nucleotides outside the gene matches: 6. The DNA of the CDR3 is TGTGCCAGCAGTTTAGGAGCGGGAGGAGGGGATACGCAGTATTTT. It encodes CASSLGAGGGDTQYF.

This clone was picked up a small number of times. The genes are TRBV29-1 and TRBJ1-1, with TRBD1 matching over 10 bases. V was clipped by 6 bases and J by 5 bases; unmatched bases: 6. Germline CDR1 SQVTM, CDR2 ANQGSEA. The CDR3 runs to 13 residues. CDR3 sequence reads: CSVLGQGITEAFF. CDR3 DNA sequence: TGCAGCGTATTGGGACAGGGGATAACTGAAGCTTTCTTT.

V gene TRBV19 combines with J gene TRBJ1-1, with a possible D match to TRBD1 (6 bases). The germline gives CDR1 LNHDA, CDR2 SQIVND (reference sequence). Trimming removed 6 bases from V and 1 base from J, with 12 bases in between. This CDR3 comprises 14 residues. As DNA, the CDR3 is TGTGCCAGTAGCCCACGGGGGGCGAACACTGAAGCTTTCTTT. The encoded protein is CASSPRGANTEAFF.

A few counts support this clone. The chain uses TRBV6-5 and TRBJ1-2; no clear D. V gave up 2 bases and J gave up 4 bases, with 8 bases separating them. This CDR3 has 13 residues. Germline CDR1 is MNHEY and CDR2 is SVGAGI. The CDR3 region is CASSYGSRYGYTF. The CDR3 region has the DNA TGTGCCAGCAGTTACGGCTCCCGCTATGGCTACACCTTC.

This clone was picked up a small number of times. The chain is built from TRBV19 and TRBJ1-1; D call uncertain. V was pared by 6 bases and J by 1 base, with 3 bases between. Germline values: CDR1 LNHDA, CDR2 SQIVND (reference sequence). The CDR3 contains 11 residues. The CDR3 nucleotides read TGTGCCAGTAGACAGAACACTGAAGCTTTCTTT. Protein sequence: CASRQNTEAFF.

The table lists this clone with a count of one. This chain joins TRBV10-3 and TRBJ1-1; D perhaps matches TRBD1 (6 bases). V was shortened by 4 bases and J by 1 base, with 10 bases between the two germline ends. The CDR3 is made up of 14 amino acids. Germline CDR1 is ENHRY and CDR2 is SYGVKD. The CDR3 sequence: CAISGGRGNTEAFF. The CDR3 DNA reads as TGTGCCATCAGTGGGGGGCGTGGGAACACTGAAGCTTTCTTT.

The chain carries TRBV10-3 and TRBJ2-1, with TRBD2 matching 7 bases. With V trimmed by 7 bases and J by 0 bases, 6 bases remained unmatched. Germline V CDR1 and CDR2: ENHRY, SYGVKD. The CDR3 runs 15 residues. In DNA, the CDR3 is TGTGCCATCAAGGGCGGGAGTAGCTCCTACAATGAGCAGTTCTTC. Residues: CAIKGGSSSYNEQFF.

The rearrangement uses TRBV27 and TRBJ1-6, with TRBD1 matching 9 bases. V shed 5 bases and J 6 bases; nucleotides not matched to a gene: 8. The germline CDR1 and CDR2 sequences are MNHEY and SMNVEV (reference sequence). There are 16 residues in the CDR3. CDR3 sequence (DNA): TGTGCCAGCAGTCCCCGACAGGGGGAGGGTAATTCACCCCTCCACTTT. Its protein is CASSPRQGEGNSPLHF.

Here the CDR3 DNA reads TGTGCCAGCACATCTGGTCCGTCAGGAGAGACCCAGTACTTC. Encoded protein: CASTSGPSGETQYF. This chain connects TRBV7-9 to TRBJ2-5; no clear D. V gave up 7 bases and J gave up 4 bases, with 16 bases separating them. CDR1 SEHNR and CDR2 FQNEAQ come from the germline V gene (reference sequence). This CDR3 comprises 14 residues.

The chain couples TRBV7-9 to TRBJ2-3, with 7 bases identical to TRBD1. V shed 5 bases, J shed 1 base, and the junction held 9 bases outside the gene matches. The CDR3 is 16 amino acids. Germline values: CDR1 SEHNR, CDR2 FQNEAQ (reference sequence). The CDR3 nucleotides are TGTGCCAGCAGCGGAAGACAGGGTGGGGGCACAGATACGCAGTATTTT. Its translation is CASSGRQGGGTDTQYF. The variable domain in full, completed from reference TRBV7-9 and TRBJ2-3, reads DTGVSQNPRHKITKRGQNVTFRCDPISEHNRLYWYRQTLGQGPEFLTYFQNEAQLEKSRLLSDRFSAERPKGSFSTLEIQRTEQGDSAMYLCASSGRQGGGTDTQYFGPGTRLTVL.

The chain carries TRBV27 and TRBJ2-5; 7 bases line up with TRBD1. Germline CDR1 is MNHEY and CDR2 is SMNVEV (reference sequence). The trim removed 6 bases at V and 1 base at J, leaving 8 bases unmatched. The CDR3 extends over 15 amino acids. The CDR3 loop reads CASSDRVRGQETQYF. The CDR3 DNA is TGTGCCAGCAGCGACAGGGTTCGAGGCCAAGAGACCCAGTACTTC.

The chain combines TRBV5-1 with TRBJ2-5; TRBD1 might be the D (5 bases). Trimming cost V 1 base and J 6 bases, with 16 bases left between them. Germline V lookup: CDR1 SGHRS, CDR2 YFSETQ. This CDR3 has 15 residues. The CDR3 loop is CASSLTRDNRKTQYF. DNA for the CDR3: TGCGCCAGCAGCTTGACCAGGGATAACCGGAAGACCCAGTACTTC.